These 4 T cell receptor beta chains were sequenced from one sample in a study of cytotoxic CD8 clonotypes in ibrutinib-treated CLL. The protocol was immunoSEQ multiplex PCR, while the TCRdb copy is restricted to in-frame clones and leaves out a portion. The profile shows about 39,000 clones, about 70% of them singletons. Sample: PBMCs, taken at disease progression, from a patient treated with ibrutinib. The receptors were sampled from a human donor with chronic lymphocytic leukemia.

The CDR3 bases are TGCGCCAGCAGCTTGCAGAGCGGGAGGGAGGTAGATACGCAGTATTTT. Protein: CASSLQSGREVDTQYF. The chain recombines TRBV5-1 with TRBJ2-3; TRBD2 agrees at 10 bases. CDR1 and CDR2 from the germline V gene are SGHRS and YFSETQ. The length of the CDR3 is 16 residues. V lost 1 base, J lost 5 bases, and 7 bases stayed unmatched.

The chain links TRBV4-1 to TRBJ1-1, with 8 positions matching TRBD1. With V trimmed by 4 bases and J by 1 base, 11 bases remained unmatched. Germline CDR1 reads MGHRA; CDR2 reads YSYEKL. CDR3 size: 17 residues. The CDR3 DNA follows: TGCGCCAGCAGCCGAGACCCGGGACAGGTGACGAACACTGAAGCTTTCTTT. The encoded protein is CASSRDPGQVTNTEAFF.

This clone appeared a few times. CDR3 nucleotides: TGTGCCAGCAGCTTAGAGAGGGGGCCGGGCAATGAGCAGTTCTTC. This gives the protein CASSLERGPGNEQFF. V and J are TRBV7-8 and TRBJ2-1; 7 bases align to TRBD1. The length of the CDR3 is 15 residues. Germline CDR1 is SGHVS and CDR2 is FQNEAQ. V lost 1 base to trimming and J lost 6 bases; unmatched junction nucleotides: 6.

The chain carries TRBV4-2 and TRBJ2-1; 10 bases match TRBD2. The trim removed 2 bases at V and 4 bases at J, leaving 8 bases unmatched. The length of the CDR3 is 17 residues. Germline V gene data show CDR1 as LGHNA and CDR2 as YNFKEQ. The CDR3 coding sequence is TGTGCCAGCAGCCAAAGCGGTCCAGCGGGAGGGTACAATGAGCAGTTCTTC. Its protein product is CASSQSGPAGGYNEQFF.